This T cell receptor (beta chain) came from a study of spatial heterogeneity in lung cancer. General study points: Mutation tallies in tumors tracked expanded intratumoral alpha and beta TCR counts.

Time point denoted: sample taken at primary tumor resection. Samples were obtained from around 73 donors, all untreated early-stage non-small cell lung cancer patients. Germline CDR1 is SGHTA and CDR2 is FQGNSA. V gave up 7 bases and J gave up 1 base, with 7 bases separating them. CDR3 length: 12 residues. TCRdb used MiXCR to reprocess the 5' RACE reads, holding one entry per CDR3 protein. Of approximately 18,000 distinct CDR3 sequences listed, approximately 10% are singletons. This clonotype was observed at least ten times. Its antigen is currently unknown. This beta chain is an unintended read in a library built for alpha chains; its size means little.

This material consisted of lung tumor tissue, taken at surgery. The clonotype was recovered from a female donor with early-stage non-small cell lung cancer. This rearrangement joins TRBV7-2 to TRBJ1-1; the D is unclear. The CDR3: CASMLANTEAFF. In nucleotides, the CDR3 is TGTGCCAGCATGTTGGCGAACACTGAAGCTTTCTTT.